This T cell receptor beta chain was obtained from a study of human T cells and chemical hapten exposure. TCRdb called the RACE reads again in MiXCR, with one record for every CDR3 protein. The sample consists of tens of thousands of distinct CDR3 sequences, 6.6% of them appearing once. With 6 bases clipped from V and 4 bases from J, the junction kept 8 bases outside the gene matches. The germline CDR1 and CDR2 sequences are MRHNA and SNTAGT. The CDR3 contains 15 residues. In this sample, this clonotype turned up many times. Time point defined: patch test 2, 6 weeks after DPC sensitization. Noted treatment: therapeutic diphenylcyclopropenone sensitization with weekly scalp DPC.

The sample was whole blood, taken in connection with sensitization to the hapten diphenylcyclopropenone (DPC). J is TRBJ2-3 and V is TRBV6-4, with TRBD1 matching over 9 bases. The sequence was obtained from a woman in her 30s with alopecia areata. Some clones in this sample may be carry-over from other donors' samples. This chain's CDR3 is CASRLRDRVADTQYF. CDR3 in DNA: TGTGCCAGCAGACTCCGGGACAGGGTCGCAGATACGCAGTATTTT.